The 8 T cell receptor beta chains below all came from one sample that was sequenced in a study of molecular identifiers for immune sequencing clone quantification. TCRdb redid the calling of the PCR reads with MiXCR, one entry per CDR3 protein. In the table there are around 94,000 distinct CDR3 sequences, under 40% of which are singletons. Sequencing input: naive CD8+ T cells from blood, with Jurkat cell RNA spiked in. Subset: FACS-sorted CD8+CD4-CCR7+CD45RA+ naive T cells. The receptors were sampled from a human donor in good health. Some libraries in this study had Jurkat cell RNA spiked in.

This clonotype was recorded at least ten times. V usage is TRBV5-6 and J usage is TRBJ2-3, with D possibly matching TRBD2 (5 bases). The CDR3 consists of 13 residues. Deletions cut 4 bases from V and 6 bases from J, with 12 bases between. Looked up from germline, CDR1 is SGHDT and CDR2 is YYEEEE. The chain's CDR3 is CASSEGSLDTQYF. The CDR3 coding sequence is TGTGCCAGCAGCGAGGGCTCCCTCGATACGCAGTATTTT. The full variable domain, completed using reference TRBV5-6 and TRBJ2-3, is DAGVTQSPTHLIKTRGQQVTLRCSPKSGHDTVSWYQQALGQGPQFIFQYYEEEERQRGNFPDRFSGHQFPNYSSELNVNALLLGDSALYLCASSEGSLDTQYFGPGTRLTVL.

CDR3 protein: CATSEAGGTDTQYF. Here the CDR3 DNA reads TGTGCCACCAGTGAAGCTGGGGGCACAGATACGCAGTATTTT. This chain links TRBV24-1 with TRBJ2-3; D is uncertain. The CDR3 has 14 residues. V was cut by 4 bases and J by 1 base, with 8 bases left in between. Germline V gene data show CDR1 as KGHDR and CDR2 as SFDVKD.

Comment on this clonotype: A much larger clone sits a single nucleotide away, making a read error possible. The chain carries TRBV4-2 and TRBJ2-2; D is uncertain. Germline-derived CDR1 and CDR2 are LGHNA and YNFKEQ. The CDR3 consists of 15 residues. The CDR3 here is CASSQELGNAGELFF. The CDR3 DNA reads as TGTGCCAGCAGCCAAGAATTAGGGAACGCCGGGGAGCTGTTTTTT.

The chain couples TRBV27 to TRBJ2-7; possibly TRBD1 for D (6 bases). This CDR3 contains 11 residues. V lost 8 bases and J 5 bases, leaving 10 bases between the germline ends. From germline, CDR1 is MNHEY and CDR2 SMNVEV (reference sequence). CDR3 residues: CASWDTHEQYF. Written as DNA, the CDR3 is TGTGCCAGCTGGGACACCCACGAGCAGTACTTC.

This clonotype has only one observation. This may be a read error, as it is one base from a much larger clone. In this CDR3 the conserved last residue, phenylalanine or tryptophan, is missing, so a read error is likely. The V gene is TRBV13, the J gene TRBJ2-3; 10 nucleotides agree with TRBD2. V lost 5 bases, J lost 5 bases, and 10 bases stayed unmatched. Germline CDR1 reads PRHDT; CDR2 reads FYEKMQ (reference sequence). This CDR3 region has 16 residues. The CDR3 DNA sequence: TGTGCCAGCAGCCCGAGGGCTAGCGGGAGAATAGATACGCAGTATTAT. It specifies CASSPRASGRIDTQYY.

Only one count was recorded for this clonotype. A read error may be the cause here, since a much bigger clone is one base away. The chain employs TRBV7-6 and TRBJ2-3, with D perhaps TRBD2 (5 bases). Germline assignment: CDR1 SGHVS and CDR2 FNYEAQ. Deletions cut 5 bases from V and 4 bases from J, with 13 bases between. The CDR3 spans 14 residues. In nucleotides, the CDR3 is TGTGCCAGCAGCGAAGGACCAGCGGCAGATACGCAGTATTTT. Translation: CASSEGPAADTQYF.

Ten or more counts support this clonotype. This CDR3 is CASSEVPKSEQYF. CDR3 coding DNA: TGTGCCAGCAGTGAAGTTCCCAAGAGCGAGCAGTACTTC. The V and J genes are TRBV6-1 and TRBJ2-7; D call uncertain. Trimming removed 1 base at V and 6 bases at J, with 10 bases between. Germline loops: CDR1 MNHNS, CDR2 SASEGT. The length of the CDR3 is 13 residues.

This clonotype appeared a few times. The J gene is TRBJ2-4, the V gene TRBV20-1; D gene ambiguous. V lost 2 bases and J 1 base, leaving 12 bases between the germline ends. This CDR3 spans 15 amino acids. The germline CDR1 and CDR2 sequences are DFQATT and SNEGSKA (reference sequence). Here the CDR3 reads CSARQAQAAKNIQYF. The CDR3 DNA reads as TGCAGTGCTAGACAGGCCCAGGCGGCCAAAAACATTCAGTACTTC.